This T cell receptor beta chain was found in a study of blood T cell repertoires in COVID-19. Study-level information: COVID-19 samples, acute and convalescent, were from the United States, Italy and Spain. T cells, B-cell-depleted T cells, or PBMCs supplied cDNA or gDNA.

With 6 bases removed from V and 2 bases from J, the gap between germline ends came to 13 bases. This CDR3 is 14 amino acids long. The germline gives CDR1 LNHDA, CDR2 SQIVND (reference sequence). TCRdb's table, derived via immunoSEQ multiplex PCR, lists solely in-frame clones and lacks some. The sample includes 450,000 or so clones, 89% seen only once; the top ten take approximately 1.5%. Seattle researchers signed up patients amid active infection and tracked them longitudinally. V and J are TRBV19 and TRBJ1-1, with a weak D call TRBD1 (6 bases). What was sequenced was peripheral blood. The sequence was collected from a woman aged 35 to 49 with COVID-19, enrolled during active disease. CDR3 in DNA: TGTGCCAGTAGGGTGACAGGCGGAAACACTGAAGCTTTCTTT. Encoded protein: CASRVTGGNTEAFF.